This section outlines one TCR beta chain sequence together with its context. No cognate antigen has been identified for it. The cohort was made up of roughly 670 healthy bone marrow donors. At the time of sampling, every cohort member was nominally healthy, though immune exposures that went unrecorded were likely present. The donor was CMV seronegative and was included in the group of a few hundred seronegative cohort members. Each donor provided a peripheral blood sample, and peripheral blood mononuclear cells were used for TCR beta sequencing. The Qiagen DNeasy Blood Extraction Kit was used to extract genomic DNA from the blood cell samples. Libraries were constructed by the immunoSEQ multiplex PCR assay. For the multiplex PCR, a mixture combining 60 forward primers for TCR Vbeta segments and 13 reverse primers for TCR Jbeta segments was used. The CDR3 region of rearranged TCR beta genes was amplified from genomic DNA by a multiplex PCR assay. The amplified TCR beta libraries were sequenced on the Illumina HiSeq System as 87-base-pair reads. As for the authors' bioinformatics: A later analysis tallied approximately 87 million unique TCR beta chains across the 700 or so repertoires, and some 12 million of those chains were shared by two or more donors. Raw reads were error-corrected and collapsed into unique sequences by a nearest-neighbor algorithm in which closely related sequences were merged to remove PCR and sequencing errors. V, D and J gene segments were assigned by aligning CDR3 sequences to IMGT reference sequences. For a sequence to be retained, at least a six-nucleotide match to both a V gene segment and a J gene segment was required. A rearrangement was called productive if the CDR3 had no stop codons and remained in frame with V and J, and every other rearrangement was called non-productive. CDR3 was defined according to IMGT convention as the region running from the second conserved V-encoded cysteine to the conserved J-encoded phenylalanine. The earlier analysis of about 570 of the donors excluded any sequence lacking an unambiguous match to a single V gene segment. An earlier analysis of several hundred of the donors classified V segments as functional when productive rearrangements were above 56.7% and as segregating when the standard deviation between donors was above 5%. A statistical classification framework was built for diagnosing cytomegalovirus status from the catalog of TCR beta chain sequences. V and J gene assignment, in a later analysis, came from comparing TCR nucleotide sequences with IMGT/GENE-DB human TR gene sequences. In a later analysis, CDR3 sequences and most-parsimonious VDJ recombination scenarios were assigned using the TCRdist pipeline. In a later analysis, every TCR beta chain was defined by the combination of its CDR3 amino acid sequence and its V-gene family, and reads without a unique V-gene family were dropped. As a way to deal with suspected cross-contamination and a sequencing artifact, a later analysis dropped 450 to 600 nucleotide sequences that were highly shared and had low generation probability. In a later analysis, a clonal expansion index was calculated for each public chain from normalized within-repertoire ranks of inferred template counts. In a later analysis, generation probabilities were computed with a VDJ recombination model fitted to out-of-frame rearrangements, and the resulting probabilities were checked against IGoR. Hypergeometric tests were used in a later analysis to score TCR-TCR, TCR-HLA and TCR-CMV co-occurrence, with a repertoire-size bias correction applied to the TCR pairs. To estimate false discovery rates, a later analysis permuted the HLA or CMV assignments 20 times. In a later analysis, co-occurring TCRs were grouped with DBSCAN, and TCRdist sequence similarity was added when clustering was performed within HLA-allele-positive subsets. Repertoires with fewer than 30,000 or more than 120,000 public chains were left out of co-occurrence clustering, as were five repertoires with anomalous nucleotide sharing. TCRdb obtained this table from immuneACCESS and retained in-frame rearrangements with V and J assigned. These tables miss some clones; where compared with another copy, unresolved V genes account for less than half of the shortfall, and the remainder is unexplained. Clonal size and the V and J genes are those of that table, whereas D and trimming came from the DNA. The table for this sample shows roughly 200,000 clones. The ten largest clones represent about 6% of the sample.

This sample is part of a study of cytomegalovirus exposure and HLA in healthy donors (dated by TCRdb to the late 2010s). At the level of the whole study: In an earlier analysis of roughly 590 of the donors, 250 to 350 Gb of sequence data and approximately 100 million unique TCR beta sequences from 150 million to 200 million T cells were reported. The study was designed to test whether signatures of past pathogen exposure could be identified by cataloging public T cell receptors. In a later analysis, previously published TCR beta repertoires from about 640 donors were re-analyzed and high-resolution HLA genotyping was added so that TCR occurrence patterns could be studied. In addition to the first cohort of 666 subjects, a separate validation cohort of about 120 different subjects was used. Rather than using new phenotypic data, the later analysis identified candidate immune exposures from TCR beta sequences and from how often those sequences occurred across donors. An earlier analysis of several hundred of the donors applied high-throughput TCR beta sequencing to assess whether each TCR beta V gene segment acted as functional or pseudogenic. Four to six DR-DQ haplotypes were handled as single units for association and clustering, since linkage in the cohort was strong. Donor age, sex, ethnicity and CMV serostatus were compiled together with the repertoire data. HLA typing included class I and class II loci at four-digit resolution. A later genetic analysis took genome-wide SNP genotypes for about 55% of the roughly 700 donors and used that subset as a discovery cohort. The study used immunosequencing to profile the T cell repertoires of around 600 subjects and linked those repertoires to cytomegalovirus serostatus. About 280 gigabases of sequencing data and tens of millions of unique TCR sequences were included in an early release covering 500 to 750 HLA-typed donors. Among the approximately 420 genotyped donors, approximately 77% belonged to the genetic ancestry cluster associated with self-reported Caucasian donors. On average, about 240,000 unique TCR beta nucleotide sequences were sequenced per donor among more than 350 genotyped donors of the cohort, with 15% to 20% of those sequences being non-productive. The number of typed donors differed by locus: about 620-630 for A, B, C, DRB1 and DQB1; approximately 520 for DQA1; some 590 for DPA1; and roughly 470 for DPB1. To predict cytomegalovirus infection status, the study brought together high-throughput TCR immunosequencing, statistical association of individual TCRs with disease status, and machine learning. All discovery cohort repertoires had been generated on a single sequencing platform. Results and caveats for the whole study, not just this receptor: The classifier was reported to diagnose cytomegalovirus status with high specificity and sensitivity in both the original and validation cohorts. In a later analysis, several top co-occurrence clusters were reported to appear linked to parvovirus B19, influenza, CMV and Epstein-Barr virus. Three of the identified cytomegalovirus-associated TCR beta chains were confirmed in vitro to be specific for cytomegalovirus antigens. It was suggested by the authors that the approach could potentially be generalized to other disease states and immunological phenotypes. A further reported finding was that TCR beta sequences accurately predicted the HLA-A and HLA-B alleles for most subjects in the first cohort. A later analysis found that HLA-associated TCR beta chains were more clonally expanded and had lower generation probabilities than equally common non-associated chains. The 87-base-pair reads could not distinguish some IMGT-functional V segments, including TRBV6-2 and TRBV6-3, so those segments were excluded. The sequencing pipeline was judged likely to have produced a cluster of highly shared sequence variants as a technical artifact. Only TCR beta chains were sequenced in this cohort, and the absence of alpha or paired-chain data limited detectable features. The earlier analysis of a few hundred of the donors excluded around 17 rarely observed V segments, including chromosome 9 orphons, because counts were too low. Presence/absence analyses assumed roughly uniform sequencing depth across donors, an assumption that may not hold. HLA typing was unavailable for some donors at each locus, so association tests used only the typed subset. The only immune exposure information available for the cohort was CMV serostatus. A total of 164 TCR beta chains were listed by the study as associated with cytomegalovirus. Strong co-occurrence of HLA alleles, especially DR and DQ, made assigning TCR associations to individual alleles difficult. At a false discovery rate of 0.05, a later analysis linked about 16,000 TCR beta sequences to specific HLA alleles. Across donors, most TCR sequences were observed very rarely, whereas some public TCRs were present in many individuals. A later genetic analysis associated a missense DCLRE1C variant with V-gene and J-gene trimming of TCR beta chains, and an independent cohort replicated the association. A later analysis found that TCR association rates varied across HLA loci, with DRB1 alleles showing the most associated TCRs and HLA-C alleles the fewest. An earlier analysis of approximately 530 of the donors showed that most TCR beta V segments appeared in productive rearrangements either about 87% or about 30% of the time, which broadly matched IMGT annotations. Most CMV-associated TCR beta chains appeared to be HLA-restricted in a later analysis, and the HLA associations seemed to be driven largely by CMV exposure. Compared with the approximately 670-donor mean, donors in an Asian-associated ancestry cluster had fewer N-insertions in productive TCRs, according to a later genetic analysis. Correlated functional status among segregating V segments might be attributable to linkage disequilibrium, but an unknown experimental factor could not be ruled out.

The CDR3 contains 13 residues, cysteine and phenylalanine counted. Just the 39-base CDR3 DNA is kept, in frame starting at base 1. CDR1 GTSNPN and CDR2 SVGIG are derived from the germline V gene (reference sequence). At the junction V is shortened by 4 bases and J by 3 bases, with 13 bases in between. The receptor was derived from a man younger than 40 in good health and CMV-seronegative. The chain joins TRBV30 to TRBJ2-7, with the D gene not confidently named. Sequencing was performed on PBMCs. The CDR3 has the sequence CAWNLGLNYEQYF. The DNA sequence reads TGTGCCTGGAACCTCGGGTTAAACTACGAGCAGTACTTC. Extended through the reference TRBV30 and TRBJ2-7 proteins, this CDR3 yields the full variable domain: SQTIHQWPATLVQPVGSPLSLECTVEGTSNPNLYWYRQAAGRGLQLLFYSVGIGQISSEVPQNLSASRPQDRQFILSSKKLLLSDSGFYLCAWNLGLNYEQYFGPGTRLTVT.